This is a list of T cell receptor beta chains from one sample in a study of beta chain features in type 1 diabetes. Measured with immunoSEQ multiplex PCR; TCRdb has only the in-frame clones, and not every one. The sample lists some 280,000 clones; roughly 13% were seen once. The sample comprised naive CD4+ T cells from blood. The receptors here all came from a man younger than 40 with type 1 diabetes. Each CDR3 is given with its conserved first and last residue. A D gene is named only where the DNA matches it firmly. Clone size is stated in some rows and not others, as once, few, many or a class when expanded.

TRBJ2-3	TRBD2	TRBV4-3	.	CASSQQRESDTQYF	TGCGCCAGCAGCCAGCAGCGGGAGTCAGATACGCAGTATTTT
TRBJ2-1	TRBD1	TRBV5-4	few	CASSLGQGYYNEQFF	TGTGCCAGCAGCCTAGGACAGGGATACTACAATGAGCAGTTCTTC
TRBJ2-1	TRBD2	TRBV5-1	few	CASSFPGLAGGSNEQFF	TGCGCCAGCAGCTTTCCGGGACTAGCGGGAGGAAGTAATGAGCAGTTCTTC
TRBJ1-2	.	TRBV18	few	CASSPLPRPGMYGYTF	TGTGCCAGCTCACCATTGCCCCGGCCGGGGATGTATGGCTACACCTTC
TRBJ2-7	.	TRBV19	.	CASSRGGRYEQYF	TGTGCCAGTAGTAGGGGGGGCCGCTACGAGCAGTACTTC
TRBJ2-5	.	TRBV18	.	CASSPILQETQYF	TGTGCCAGCTCACCAATTCTGCAAGAGACCCAGTACTTC
TRBJ2-5	TRBD2	TRBV11-2	few	CASSLGLAGETQYF	TGTGCCAGCAGCCTTGGACTAGCAGGCGAGACCCAGTACTTC
TRBJ2-7	TRBD1	TRBV28	.	CASSLDRVRYEQYF	TGTGCCAGCAGTTTAGACAGGGTTCGGTACGAGCAGTACTTC
TRBJ2-7	TRBD1	TRBV19	.	CASSIVGTGRGEQYF	TGTGCCAGTAGTATAGTGGGGACAGGCCGGGGCGAGCAGTACTTC
TRBJ2-1	TRBD2	TRBV4-2	.	CASSLGTSLAYNEQFF	TGTGCCAGCAGCCTCGGGACTAGTTTGGCCTACAATGAGCAGTTCTTC
TRBJ2-2	TRBD1	TRBV4-2	.	CASSQRLTGNAGELFF	TGTGCCAGCAGCCAACGCCTGACAGGGAACGCCGGGGAGCTGTTTTTT
TRBJ2-5	TRBD2	TRBV4-3	.	CASSQDVSGSETQYF	TGCGCCAGCAGCCAAGACGTAAGCGGGAGTGAGACCCAGTACTTC
TRBJ2-1	.	TRBV7-3	.	CASSLTAASVEQFF	TGTGCCAGCAGCTTAACAGCCGCGAGCGTCGAGCAGTTCTTC
TRBJ2-7	.	TRBV7-2	few	CASSLVYSTYEQYF	TGTGCCAGCAGCTTAGTGTACTCAACCTACGAGCAGTACTTC
TRBJ2-3	TRBD2	TRBV5-1	few	CASRSLAGGEDTQYF	TGCGCCAGCAGGAGTCTAGCGGGAGGTGAAGATACGCAGTATTTT
TRBJ2-7	.	TRBV28	few	CASSSPGLAYEQYF	TGTGCCAGCAGTTCCCCGGGACTGGCCTACGAGCAGTACTTC
TRBJ2-1	TRBD1	TRBV29-1	.	CSVERDRSYNEQFF	TGCAGCGTTGAAAGGGACAGGTCCTACAATGAGCAGTTCTTC
TRBJ2-1	.	TRBV10-3	few	CAISESILGTRREPGDEQFF	TGTGCCATCAGTGAGTCGATTCTGGGAACCCGGAGGGAACCCGGGGATGAGCAGTTCTTC